This T cell receptor (beta chain) was recorded in a study of cytomegalovirus exposure and HLA in healthy donors. About the research overall: Some 85 million unique TCRs, all from HLA-typed donors, were included in an early release of the data. Assignment to the Caucasian-associated ancestry cluster applied to approximately 80% of the roughly 420 genotyped donors.

The CDR3 is made up of 13 amino acids. Looked up from germline, CDR1 is GTSNPN and CDR2 is SVGIG (reference sequence). The junction had 3 bases not matched to a gene; V was cut back by 5 bases and J by 6 bases. The primer mix had 60 Vbeta and 13 Jbeta primers. TCRdb's copy holds only in-frame clones and misses some; the assay was immunoSEQ multiplex PCR. This sample has about 160,000 clones; about 82% occur once, and the top ten carry 5.5% to 8%. Regarding the study as a whole: The records held CMV serostatus as the only immune exposure information. A later analysis found that most CMV-associated TCR beta chains appeared HLA-restricted.

Notes on this clone: Its target is not known.

The chain carries TRBV30 and TRBJ2-3; 12 nucleotides agree with TRBD1. Specimen: PBMCs. The TCR was taken from a woman under 40 in good health and CMV-seropositive. CDR3 loop: CAWGTGGEDTQYF. The CDR3 nucleotides read TGTGCCTGGGGGACAGGGGGCGAGGATACGCAGTATTTT.